This is a list of T cell receptor beta chains from one sample in a study of long-term antiretroviral therapy in people with HIV. Some clones are missing from TCRdb's copy, which holds only in-frame ones; the method was immunoSEQ multiplex PCR. The sample carries roughly 6,400 clones, 79% recorded once. Source: unsorted PBMCs, taken 1.1 years after starting antiretroviral therapy. These receptors were taken from a man in his forties or fifties with HIV. The CDR3 runs from the conserved cysteine through the conserved F or W. The D gene is left open where the match is weak. The size entry is marked missing in some rows and otherwise reads once, few, many or a size class.

clone_size: NA; j_call: TRBJ1-1; v_call: TRBV5-4; d_call: NA; cdr3_nt: TGTGCCAGCACCTTGGGGCAGCATAACACTGAAGCTTTCTTT; cdr3_aa: CASTLGQHNTEAFF
clone_size: NA; j_call: TRBJ2-1; v_call: TRBV19; d_call: TRBD1; cdr3_nt: TGTGCCAGTAGTCCGACAGGGCTGAATGAGCAGTTCTTC; cdr3_aa: CASSPTGLNEQFF
clone_size: NA; j_call: TRBJ2-5; v_call: TRBV11-2; d_call: NA; cdr3_nt: TGTGCCAGCAGCTTAGAGGACACCATGTACCAAGAGACCCAGTACTTC; cdr3_aa: CASSLEDTMYQETQYF
clone_size: NA; j_call: TRBJ1-4; v_call: TRBV30; d_call: NA; cdr3_nt: TGTGCCTGCCGGATGGAGGGGGGTGAAAAACTGTTTTTT; cdr3_aa: CACRMEGGEKLFF
clone_size: NA; j_call: TRBJ1-2; v_call: TRBV5-6; d_call: TRBD1; cdr3_nt: TGTGCCAGCAGCAAAACCGGGACAGGGGACGATTATGGCTACACCTTC; cdr3_aa: CASSKTGTGDDYGYTF
clone_size: few; j_call: TRBJ1-1; v_call: TRBV5-6; d_call: NA; cdr3_nt: TGTGCCAGCAGCTTGGACGACAGCCTTGTTGAAGCTTTCTTT; cdr3_aa: CASSLDDSLVEAFF
clone_size: NA; j_call: TRBJ1-2; v_call: TRBV7-2; d_call: TRBD1; cdr3_nt: TGTGCCAGCAGCCCGTATAGGGGGACAGGGTCTGGCTACACCTTC; cdr3_aa: CASSPYRGTGSGYTF
clone_size: NA; j_call: TRBJ1-1; v_call: TRBV6-6; d_call: TRBD1; cdr3_nt: TGTGCCAGCAGTTACTTAGGACAGGGGAACACTGAAGCTTTCTTT; cdr3_aa: CASSYLGQGNTEAFF
clone_size: once; j_call: TRBJ1-1; v_call: TRBV30; d_call: NA; cdr3_nt: TGTGCCTGCCAGGGACTGACAAACACTGAAGCTTTCTTT; cdr3_aa: CACQGLTNTEAFF
clone_size: NA; j_call: TRBJ2-1; v_call: TRBV6-5; d_call: NA; cdr3_nt: TGTGCCAGCAAGGGGGGCCTATACAATGAGCAGTTCTTC; cdr3_aa: CASKGGLYNEQFF
clone_size: NA; j_call: TRBJ2-7; v_call: TRBV5-4; d_call: NA; cdr3_nt: TGTGCCAGCAGCTTGATGGCTGAGGAGCAGTACTTC; cdr3_aa: CASSLMAEEQYF
clone_size: NA; j_call: TRBJ1-3; v_call: TRBV4-1; d_call: NA; cdr3_nt: TGCGCCAGCAGCCGAGACTCTGGAAACACCATATATTTT; cdr3_aa: CASSRDSGNTIYF
clone_size: NA; j_call: TRBJ1-2; v_call: TRBV5-8; d_call: TRBD1; cdr3_nt: TGTGCCAGCAGCTCCCGACAGGGGCTGGCCTATGGCTACACCTTC; cdr3_aa: CASSSRQGLAYGYTF
clone_size: NA; j_call: TRBJ2-1; v_call: TRBV4-2; d_call: NA; cdr3_nt: TGTGCCAGCAGCCTGGGGGTTAGCTCCTACAATGAGCAGTTCTTC; cdr3_aa: CASSLGVSSYNEQFF
clone_size: NA; j_call: TRBJ1-2; v_call: TRBV6-1; d_call: TRBD1; cdr3_nt: TGTGCCAGCAGTGAAGGTACAGGGGGCAATGGCTACACCTTC; cdr3_aa: CASSEGTGGNGYTF
clone_size: NA; j_call: TRBJ1-6; v_call: TRBV5-1; d_call: TRBD1; cdr3_nt: TGCGCCAGCAGCACCGGACAGGGGGGGGATTCACCCCTCCACTTT; cdr3_aa: CASSTGQGGDSPLHF
clone_size: NA; j_call: TRBJ2-3; v_call: TRBV30; d_call: NA; cdr3_nt: TGTGCCTGGCAACAGGGCATGGGCACAGATACGCAGTATTTT; cdr3_aa: CAWQQGMGTDTQYF
clone_size: NA; j_call: TRBJ2-3; v_call: TRBV2; d_call: TRBD2; cdr3_nt: TGTGCCAGTGAAAGGACTAGCGGCACAGATACGCAGTATTTT; cdr3_aa: CASERTSGTDTQYF
clone_size: NA; j_call: TRBJ1-1; v_call: TRBV18; d_call: NA; cdr3_nt: TGTGCCAGCTCACCCCGTTTGGAGGGAGGCACTGAAGCTTTCTTT; cdr3_aa: CASSPRLEGGTEAFF
clone_size: NA; j_call: TRBJ2-7; v_call: TRBV12-5; d_call: NA; cdr3_nt: TGTGCTAGTGGTTTGGTAACAGGTCCCTCCTACGAGCAGTACTTC; cdr3_aa: CASGLVTGPSYEQYF
clone_size: NA; j_call: TRBJ2-1; v_call: TRBV27; d_call: NA; cdr3_nt: TGTGCCAGCTCCGACCCCTACAATGAGCAGTTCTTC; cdr3_aa: CASSDPYNEQFF
clone_size: NA; j_call: TRBJ1-1; v_call: TRBV6-1; d_call: NA; cdr3_nt: TGTGCCAGCAGTGCCCGACCCAACACTGAAGCTTTCTTT; cdr3_aa: CASSARPNTEAFF
clone_size: NA; j_call: TRBJ2-7; v_call: TRBV6-6; d_call: TRBD1; cdr3_nt: TGTGCCAGCAGCCCAACAGGGGTTTACGAGCAGTACTTC; cdr3_aa: CASSPTGVYEQYF
clone_size: NA; j_call: TRBJ2-3; v_call: TRBV6-5; d_call: NA; cdr3_nt: TGTGCCAGCAGTTACTCCATGGGTACCACAGATACGCAGTATTTT; cdr3_aa: CASSYSMGTTDTQYF
clone_size: NA; j_call: TRBJ1-2; v_call: TRBV7-9; d_call: TRBD1; cdr3_nt: TGTGCCAGCAGCTCCTCAGCGACAGGGGCGTATGGCTACACCTTC; cdr3_aa: CASSSSATGAYGYTF
clone_size: NA; j_call: TRBJ1-4; v_call: TRBV27; d_call: NA; cdr3_nt: TGTGCCAGCAGTTATGGGGGTGGCGAAAAACTGTTTTTT; cdr3_aa: CASSYGGGEKLFF
clone_size: few; j_call: TRBJ1-1; v_call: TRBV7-9; d_call: NA; cdr3_nt: TGTGCCAGCAGCTTAGTTGGGGACGCTTTCTTT; cdr3_aa: CASSLVGDAFF
clone_size: NA; j_call: TRBJ2-7; v_call: TRBV5-6; d_call: TRBD1; cdr3_nt: TGTGCCAGCAGCTTGGGGGCTCAGGGACAGGTCGGCGGCTACGAGCAGTACTTC; cdr3_aa: CASSLGAQGQVGGYEQYF
clone_size: NA; j_call: TRBJ1-5; v_call: TRBV7-9; d_call: NA; cdr3_nt: TGTGCCAGCAGCTTAGAGGCAGACCAGCCCCAGCATTTT; cdr3_aa: CASSLEADQPQHF
clone_size: NA; j_call: TRBJ2-7; v_call: TRBV19; d_call: NA; cdr3_nt: TGTGCCAGTAGTCCCGGAGGAGCCTACGAGCAGTACTTC; cdr3_aa: CASSPGGAYEQYF
clone_size: once; j_call: TRBJ1-2; v_call: TRBV6-1; d_call: TRBD1; cdr3_nt: TGTGCCAGCAGTGCCACGACAGGGCCTCGGGGCTACACCTTC; cdr3_aa: CASSATTGPRGYTF
clone_size: NA; j_call: TRBJ2-7; v_call: TRBV13; d_call: NA; cdr3_nt: TGTGCCAGCAGCTCTGACACCTCCTACGAGCAGTACTTC; cdr3_aa: CASSSDTSYEQYF
clone_size: NA; j_call: TRBJ1-1; v_call: TRBV20-1; d_call: NA; cdr3_nt: TGCAGTGCTGCCCCCCTGGGGGCTTTCTTT; cdr3_aa: CSAAPLGAFF
clone_size: once; j_call: TRBJ1-1; v_call: TRBV2; d_call: NA; cdr3_nt: TGTGCCAGCGCCATATGGTGGATGAACACTGAAGCTTTCTTT; cdr3_aa: CASAIWWMNTEAFF
clone_size: NA; j_call: TRBJ2-1; v_call: TRBV5-6; d_call: TRBD1; cdr3_nt: TGTGCCAGCAGCCGGGACAGGGTGGTCAGGCAGTTCTTC; cdr3_aa: CASSRDRVVRQFF
clone_size: NA; j_call: TRBJ2-1; v_call: TRBV15; d_call: NA; cdr3_nt: TGTGCCACCAGCAGAGATGGAGGGCTGAATGAGCAGTTCTTC; cdr3_aa: CATSRDGGLNEQFF
clone_size: NA; j_call: TRBJ2-7; v_call: TRBV6-1; d_call: NA; cdr3_nt: TGTGCCAGCAGTTATGGACCCTACGAGCAGTACTTC; cdr3_aa: CASSYGPYEQYF
clone_size: NA; j_call: TRBJ1-5; v_call: TRBV19; d_call: NA; cdr3_nt: TGTGCCAGTAGTAAAAAATGGGCTGATAATCAGCCCCAGCATTTT; cdr3_aa: CASSKKWADNQPQHF
clone_size: few; j_call: TRBJ1-2; v_call: TRBV9; d_call: TRBD1; cdr3_nt: TGTGCCAGCAGCGTAGGTTCGACAGGGGGCGGCTATGGCTACACCTTC; cdr3_aa: CASSVGSTGGGYGYTF